The 27 T cell receptor beta chains below come from one sample, sequenced in a study of blood T cell repertoires in COVID-19. Sequencing used immunoSEQ multiplex PCR; TCRdb keeps in-frame clones, though not all of them. Among 330,000 or so clones listed, 87% were seen once. Sequencing was performed on PBMCs or T cells enriched from blood (not recorded which). The receptors were gathered from a woman aged 25 to 45 who had recovered from COVID-19.

The V call is TRBV9, the J call TRBJ2-1; D call uncertain. This CDR3 has 12 amino acids. V gave up 4 bases and J gave up 10 bases, with 12 bases separating them. The germline gives CDR1 SGDLS, CDR2 YYNGEE. The DNA of the CDR3 is TGTGCCAGCAGCTTTCAAACGGAGGAGCAGTTCTTC. This sequence encodes CASSFQTEEQFF.

V gene TRBV12-5 combines with J gene TRBJ2-7; 8 positions agree with TRBD1. CDR3 length: 15 amino acids. The V and J ends lost 2 bases and 3 bases, in that order; junction bases with no gene match: 6. The germline gives CDR1 LGHNT, CDR2 FRNRAP. The chain's CDR3 is CASGLTRDRYYEQYF. The CDR3 DNA is TGTGCTAGTGGTTTGACCCGGGACAGGTACTACGAGCAGTACTTC. The whole variable domain, filled in from reference TRBV12-5 and TRBJ2-7, reads DARVTQTPRHKVTEMGQEVTMRCQPILGHNTVFWYRQTMMQGLELLAYFRNRAPLDDSGMPKDRFSAEMPDATLATLKIQPSEPRDSAVYFCASGLTRDRYYEQYFGPGTRLTVT.

V and J are TRBV15 and TRBJ1-2; D perhaps matches TRBD1 (6 bases). This CDR3 has 14 residues. The germline CDR1 and CDR2 sequences are LNHNV and YYDKDF (reference sequence). V shed 5 bases and J shed 8 bases, with 18 bases lying between them. This CDR3 reads CATSLGGSNKGYTF. The CDR3 DNA follows: TGTGCCACCAGCCTTGGGGGCTCAAACAAAGGCTACACCTTC.

The chain uses TRBV5-6 and TRBJ2-7; 8 bases match TRBD1. V was pared by 0 bases and J by 9 bases, with 8 bases of the junction left unmatched. The V gene's germline CDR1 is SGHDT and CDR2 YYEEEE. The CDR3 sequence is 14 residues long. The CDR3 region is CASSLGQGARGQYF. CDR3 DNA: TGTGCCAGCAGCTTGGGGCAGGGGGCGCGAGGGCAGTACTTC.

This clone occurred once. The rearrangement links TRBV5-1 to TRBJ2-1; TRBD2 might be the D (5 bases). V dropped 4 bases and J dropped 8 bases, with 16 bases sitting between them. The CDR3 runs to 14 residues. Germline-derived CDR1 and CDR2 are SGHRS and YFSETQ. CDR3 loop: CASSPGRRSDEQFF. The CDR3 DNA reads TGCGCCAGCAGCCCGGGGAGACGGTCCGATGAGCAGTTCTTC.

The chain has TRBV28 and TRBJ2-5; 8 positions match TRBD1. This CDR3 is 16 amino acids long. CDR1 and CDR2 from the germline V gene are MDHEN and SYDVKM. With 6 bases clipped from V and 3 bases from J, the junction kept 12 bases outside the gene matches. The CDR3 DNA sequence: TGTGCCAGCAGCCGAGACCCGGGACAGGTGGAAGAGACCCAGTACTTC. This sequence encodes CASSRDPGQVEETQYF.

The chain has TRBV24-1 and TRBJ2-7; perhaps TRBD1 as D (6 bases). There are 12 residues in the CDR3. Germline CDR1 reads KGHDR; CDR2 reads SFDVKD. V lost 11 bases, J lost 0 bases, and 10 bases lay in between. CDR3 region: CASRDTSYEQYF. DNA of the CDR3: TGTGCCAGCAGGGACACCTCCTACGAGCAGTACTTC.

The CDR3 DNA sequence: TGCGCCAGCAGCTTGTACCCCAGACAGGGGGACAATCAGCCCCAGCATTTT. It translates to CASSLYPRQGDNQPQHF. The chain uses TRBV5-1 and TRBJ1-5; 9 bases agree with TRBD1. This CDR3 has 17 residues. Germline V gives CDR1 SGHRS, CDR2 YFSETQ. Trimming cost V 1 base and J 3 bases; bases outside gene matches: 8.

As for this clone: The same CDR3 also results from other DNA sequences found in this sample. This chain connects TRBV19 to TRBJ1-1, with 7 bases lining up with TRBD1. This CDR3 comprises 13 residues. V lost 8 bases and J lost 0; bases outside the gene matches: 3. Germline V gives CDR1 LNHDA, CDR2 SQIVND (reference sequence). The CDR3 region has the DNA TGTGCCAGTGGGACAGCTTTGAACACTGAAGCTTTCTTT. This codes for CASGTALNTEAFF.

This sequence joins TRBV5-4 and TRBJ2-2; TRBD2 matches at 8 bases. J gave up 0 bases and V 1 base, and 5 bases lay outside the gene matches. Germline V CDR1 and CDR2: SGHNT, YYREEE (reference sequence). The CDR3 totals 17 residues. The CDR3 nucleotides read TGTGCCAGCAGCTTGATTTTTAGCGGGGCGAACACCGGGGAGCTGTTTTTT. Amino acids: CASSLIFSGANTGELFF.

The chain couples TRBV27 to TRBJ1-5; 7 bases are a match to TRBD1. In germline, CDR1 is MNHEY, CDR2 SMNVEV (reference sequence). V gave up 2 bases and J gave up 7 bases; unmatched junction bases: 5. This CDR3 spans 14 amino acids. In DNA form, the CDR3 reads TGTGCCAGCAGTTTAATAGGGGGCGGACAGCCCCAGCATTTT. This codes for CASSLIGGGQPQHF.

This rearrangement joins TRBV7-2 to TRBJ2-7; 7 bases align to TRBD1. Per germline, CDR1 SGHTA and CDR2 FQGNSA. J was trimmed by 0 bases and V by 1 base; bases with no gene match: 3. The CDR3 length is 15 residues. In DNA form, the CDR3 reads TGTGCCAGCAGCTTAGGTGGGACAGCCTCCTACGAGCAGTACTTC. Its protein is CASSLGGTASYEQYF.

This rearrangement joins TRBV11-1 to TRBJ1-1; 9 nucleotides align to TRBD1. Germline V gene data show CDR1 as SGHAT and CDR2 as FQDESV (reference sequence). Losses at the gene ends were 3 bases for V and 1 base for J; bases not matched to a gene: 6. There are 16 residues in the CDR3. The CDR3 DNA sequence: TGTGCCAGCAGCTTTACAGGGGGCGCATGGAACACTGAAGCTTTCTTT. This translates into CASSFTGGAWNTEAFF.

This chain uses TRBV20-1 with TRBJ2-1, with 10 bases lining up with TRBD2. The ends lost 3 bases at V and 10 bases at J; junction bases unmatched: 12. This CDR3 region has 15 residues. The V gene's germline CDR1 is DFQATT and CDR2 SNEGSKA (reference sequence). Here the CDR3 reads CSASPRAGGRTEQFF. The CDR3 DNA sequence: TGCAGTGCTAGTCCGCGAGCGGGGGGGAGGACAGAGCAGTTCTTC.

The V and J genes are TRBV27 and TRBJ1-2; D is possibly TRBD1 (5 bases). Germline lookup yields CDR1 MNHEY and CDR2 SMNVEV (reference sequence). The length of the CDR3 is 14 residues. Trimming took off 8 bases at V and 4 bases at J, with 17 bases between the two ends. The CDR3 nucleotides are TGTGCCAGCTCACCCCGGGGGGAGACCTATGGCTACACCTTC. Protein product: CASSPRGETYGYTF.

This sequence joins TRBV9 and TRBJ1-3; 7 bases line up with TRBD1. This CDR3 is 14 amino acids long. Germline CDR1 reads SGDLS; CDR2 reads YYNGEE. V was clipped by 3 bases and J by 4 bases; unmatched bases: 4. The CDR3 coding sequence is TGTGCCAGCAGCGATAGACAGGGAGGAAACACCATATATTTT. This sequence encodes CASSDRQGGNTIYF.

V is TRBV11-1 and J is TRBJ2-3; TRBD1 might be the D (6 bases). Deletions cut 6 bases from V and 3 bases from J, with 13 bases between. CDR3 length equals 14 residues. Germline-derived CDR1 and CDR2 are SGHAT and FQDESV (reference sequence). In nucleotides, the CDR3 is TGTGCCAGCAGTCAGGCTAGGGGGACAGATACGCAGTATTTT. Residues: CASSQARGTDTQYF. Using reference TRBV11-1 and TRBJ2-3 for the parts outside the CDR3, the full variable domain is EAEVAQSPRYKITEKSQAVAFWCDPISGHATLYWYRQILGQGPELLVQFQDESVVDDSQLPKDRFSAERLKGVDSTLKIQPAELGDSAMYLCASSQARGTDTQYFGPGTRLTVL.

The chain has TRBV5-1 and TRBJ2-5, with TRBD1 identical over 9 bases. Trimming took 2 bases from V and 2 from J; bases not matched to a gene: 7. This CDR3 is built from 16 residues. Germline CDR1 and CDR2: SGHRS and YFSETQ. The CDR3: CASSFGQGRGQETQYF. The CDR3, as DNA: TGCGCCAGCAGCTTTGGACAGGGGAGGGGACAAGAGACCCAGTACTTC.

The chain employs TRBV28 and TRBJ2-7; D not certain. The CDR3 loop spans 11 amino acids. Trimming cost V 6 bases and J 1 base, with 4 bases left between them. In germline, CDR1 is MDHEN, CDR2 SYDVKM. Here the CDR3 reads CASRQSYEQYF. The CDR3 DNA follows: TGTGCCAGCAGACAATCCTACGAGCAGTACTTC.

This clone was seen only a few times. The rearrangement links TRBV7-3 to TRBJ2-1, with TRBD1 identical over 9 bases. J lost 7 bases, V lost 1 base, and 11 bases had no gene match. The CDR3 runs 17 residues. CDR1 is SGHTA, CDR2 FQGTGA, per germline. The CDR3 sequence is CASSLSSTGTGPNEQFF. As DNA, the CDR3 is TGTGCCAGCAGCTTAAGTTCCACCGGGACAGGGCCAAATGAGCAGTTCTTC.

V is TRBV27 and J is TRBJ1-5, with 9 bases lining up with TRBD1. The CDR3 covers 15 residues. Germline V gene lookup returns CDR1 MNHEY and CDR2 SMNVEV (reference sequence). Trimming took 5 bases from V and 3 from J; bases not matched to a gene: 5. CDR3 bases: TGTGCCAGCAGTATAGACAGGGGGGCCAATCAGCCCCAGCATTTT. Protein: CASSIDRGANQPQHF.

The chain combines TRBV28 with TRBJ1-1; 11 nucleotides match TRBD1. The CDR3 has 16 amino acids. CDR1 is MDHEN, CDR2 SYDVKM, per germline. With 2 bases clipped from V and 1 base from J, the junction kept 3 bases outside the gene matches. CDR3 loop: CASSLPGQGANTEAFF. The CDR3 coding sequence is TGTGCCAGCAGTTTACCAGGACAGGGGGCGAACACTGAAGCTTTCTTT.

This sequence joins TRBV7-6 and TRBJ1-5, with D unresolved. This CDR3 region has 14 residues. Per germline, CDR1 SGHVS and CDR2 FNYEAQ. Trimming left V 5 bases short and J 4 bases short, with 12 bases between. CDR3 DNA sequence: TGTGCCAGCAGCCCCGGCCCCGGGAATCAGCCCCAGCATTTT. Translating gives CASSPGPGNQPQHF.

The rearrangement links TRBV3-1 (or the pseudogene TRBV3-2) to TRBJ2-5, with TRBD2 matching over 10 bases. Germline trimming cut 1 base from V and 13 bases from J; bases unmatched to any gene: 15. CDR1 is LGHDT, CDR2 YNNKEL, per germline (reference sequence). CDR3 length: 16 amino acids. The CDR3 reads CASSQGVLAGAPRMYF. CDR3 nucleotide sequence: TGTGCCAGCAGCCAAGGAGTTCTAGCGGGGGCCCCCCGTATGTACTTC.

The V call is TRBV19, the J call TRBJ2-1; D unclear. The germline V gene encodes CDR1 LNHDA and CDR2 SQIVND (reference sequence). Trimming removed 10 bases at V and 3 bases at J, with 13 bases between. The CDR3 runs 13 residues. The CDR3 protein is CATFDSSYNEQFF. DNA of the CDR3: TGTGCCACTTTTGACTCCAGCTACAATGAGCAGTTCTTC. Looking up the rest from reference TRBV19 and TRBJ2-1 gives the full variable domain: DGGITQSPKYLFRKEGQNVTLSCEQNLNHDAMYWYRQDPGQGLRLIYYSQIVNDFQKGDIAEGYSVSREKKESFPLTVTSAQKNPTAFYLCATFDSSYNEQFFGPGTRLTVL.

The rearrangement joins TRBV11-2 to TRBJ1-6; 10 nucleotides agree with TRBD1. The CDR3 is 18 amino acids. Trimming took 4 bases from V and 0 from J; bases not matched to a gene: 6. The germline V gene encodes CDR1 SGHAT and CDR2 FQNNGV. The CDR3 region has the DNA TGTGCCAGCAGCTCGGGACAGGGGTCCAGCTCCTATAATTCACCCCTCCACTTT. The encoded protein is CASSSGQGSSSYNSPLHF.

This clone has only a few counts. The rearrangement joins TRBV7-2 to TRBJ2-1; 10 bases match TRBD2. Germline V CDR1 and CDR2: SGHTA, FQGNSA. Trimming removed 4 bases from V and 7 bases from J; junction bases left unmatched: 7. This CDR3 region has 15 residues. Written as DNA, the CDR3 is TGTGCCAGCAGCTGGACTAGCGGACTAGGGAATGAGCAGTTCTTC. As protein: CASSWTSGLGNEQFF. The full variable domain, in which reference TRBV7-2 and TRBJ2-1 provide the parts outside the CDR3, is GAGVSQSPSNKVTEKGKDVELRCDPISGHTALYWYRQSLGQGLEFLIYFQGNSAPDKSGLPSDRFSAERTGGSVSTLTIQRTQQEDSAVYLCASSWTSGLGNEQFFGPGTRLTVL.